Below are 11 T cell receptor beta chains sequenced from a single sample in a study of blood T cells in healthy people across ages. Through a sample-barcoded 5' primer and a J-beta primer mix, a second PCR was run for roughly 7 to 11 cycles. TCRdb called the 5' RACE reads again in MiXCR, with one record for every CDR3 protein. The table shows around 1,900,000 distinct CDR3 sequences, with about 39% occurring only once. What was sequenced was blood. These receptors were obtained from a human donor in good health.

Remarks on this clonotype: A junction end diverges from the germline sequence, so it may reflect a read error. V gene TRBV7-3 combines with J gene TRBJ2-1; TRBD1 is a possible D gene (6 bases). Germline CDR1 and CDR2: SGHTA and FQGTGA. The CDR3 is made up of 14 amino acids. This CDR3 is CASSLAGAYSEQFF. The CDR3 DNA reads as TGTGCCAGCAGCTTAGCAGGGGCCTACAGTGAGCAGTTCTTC.

This clonotype was seen a few times. V is TRBV6-2 or TRBV6-3 and J is TRBJ1-2, with no clear D. The CDR3 loop spans 14 amino acids. V was trimmed by 5 bases and J by 4 bases, leaving 14 bases between them. Looked up from germline, CDR1 is MNHEY and CDR2 is SVGEGT. CDR3: CASSHDDIIYGYTF. The DNA for the CDR3 is TGTGCCAGCAGTCACGACGACATTATCTATGGCTACACCTTC.

The V gene is TRBV6-6, the J gene TRBJ2-7, with 10 bases identical to TRBD1. The CDR3 runs to 17 residues. Trimming removed 0 bases from V and 6 bases from J; junction bases left unmatched: 11. Germline lookup yields CDR1 MNHNY and CDR2 SVGAGI (reference sequence). The CDR3 reads CASSYSIWRDRGSEQYF. The CDR3 DNA follows: TGTGCCAGCAGTTACTCGATTTGGCGGGACAGGGGTTCCGAGCAGTACTTC.

As concerns this clonotype: A clone one base away is much larger, so this may be a read error. The V gene is TRBV6-2 or TRBV6-3, the J gene TRBJ2-6; tentatively, D is TRBD1 or TRBD2 (5 bases each). Germline V CDR1 and CDR2: MNHEY, SVGEGT. The CDR3 consists of 16 residues. CDR3 in DNA: TGTGCCAGCAGTCCTACCGCGGGCTCTGGGGCCAACGTCCGGACTTTC. Protein sequence: CASSPTAGSGANVRTF.

Ten or more counts support this clonotype. The chain carries TRBV4-2 and TRBJ2-1, with D perhaps TRBD1 or TRBD2 (5 bases each). The V end was cut by 0 bases, the J end by 8 bases, with 14 bases between. The CDR3 is 15 residues long. Germline CDR1 reads LGHNA; CDR2 reads YNFKEQ. CDR3 DNA: TGTGCCAGCAGCCAAGACAGGGACGGAAAGGATGAGCAGTTCTTC. It encodes CASSQDRDGKDEQFF.

V and J are TRBV7-8 and TRBJ1-5, with D hard to call. The V gene lost 5 bases and the J gene lost 6 bases, with 17 bases spanning the gap. This CDR3 is 15 amino acids long. Germline CDR1 and CDR2: SGHVS and FQNEAQ. In nucleotides, the CDR3 is TGTGCCAGCAGCCCCCAGACATGGGCGGGTCAGCCCCAGCATTTT. Amino acid sequence: CASSPQTWAGQPQHF.

On this clonotype itself: The junction and the germline gene differ at one end; a read error may be behind it. The rearrangement uses TRBV5-1 and TRBJ2-1; D not resolved. The CDR3 has 12 amino acids. Per germline, CDR1 SGHRS and CDR2 YFSETQ. CDR3 loop: CSSSLGGNEQFF. In DNA, the CDR3 is TGCTCCAGCAGCTTGGGTGGCAATGAGCAGTTCTTC.

This clonotype was found a few times. This chain links TRBV5-6 with TRBJ2-1, with 11 bases identical to TRBD2. Germline V gene lookup returns CDR1 SGHDT and CDR2 YYEEEE. After removal of 4 bases from V and 10 bases from J, the junction contained 13 bases not matched to a gene. This CDR3 has 16 amino acids. The DNA of the CDR3 is TGTGCCAGCAGCCACCAACTAGCGGGGGTGTTTCAGGAGCAGTTCTTC. Residues: CASSHQLAGVFQEQFF.

Many counts were recorded for this clonotype. This sequence joins TRBV6-6 and TRBJ2-3; possible D gene TRBD1, 8 bases. Trimming cost V 5 bases and J 0 bases, with 15 bases left between them. The germline CDR1 and CDR2 sequences are MNHNY and SVGAGI (reference sequence). The CDR3 is made up of 16 amino acids. CDR3 DNA: TGTGCCAGCAGTAACAGGGGGGGAACTAGCACAGATACGCAGTATTTT. Translated, it gives CASSNRGGTSTDTQYF.

This clonotype showed up just a few times. V usage is TRBV29-1 and J usage is TRBJ1-2; no firm D call. Germline CDR1 reads SQVTM; CDR2 reads ANQGSEA. V lost 4 bases and J lost 8, with 17 bases in between. CDR3 length equals 13 residues. The CDR3 sequence: CSVVSRDDGGYTF. CDR3 sequence (DNA): TGCAGCGTTGTTAGCCGAGACGATGGAGGCTACACCTTC.

This sequence joins TRBV4-1 and TRBJ2-1, with 14 bases aligning to TRBD2. V shed 4 bases, J shed 3 bases, and the junction held 5 bases outside the gene matches. CDR1 and CDR2 (germline): MGHRA, YSYEKL. The CDR3 is 17 residues long. In DNA form, the CDR3 reads TGCGCCAGCAGCCTGGGACTAGCGGGGGCCCTCTACAATGAGCAGTTCTTC. Its protein is CASSLGLAGALYNEQFF.